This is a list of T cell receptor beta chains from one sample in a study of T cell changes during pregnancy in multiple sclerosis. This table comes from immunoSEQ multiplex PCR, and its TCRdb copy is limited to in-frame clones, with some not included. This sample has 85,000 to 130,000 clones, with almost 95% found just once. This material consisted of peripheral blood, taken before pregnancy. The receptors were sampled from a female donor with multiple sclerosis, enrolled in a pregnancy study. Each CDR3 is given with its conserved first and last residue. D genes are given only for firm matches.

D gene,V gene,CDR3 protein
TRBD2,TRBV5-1,CASSFGRDYPYNEQFF
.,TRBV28,CASSLEIVRQETQYF
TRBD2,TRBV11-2,CASSSGLAGGLNYNEQFF
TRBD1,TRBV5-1,CASSVRQGATSGDEQFF
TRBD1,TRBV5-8,CASSLAGTGVEKLFF
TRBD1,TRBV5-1,CASSFLDRGSTDTQYF
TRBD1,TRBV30,CACTQGASPYEQYF
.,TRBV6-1,CASSDSGFIRYGYTF
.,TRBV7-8,CASSPTGVAKNIQYF
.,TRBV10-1,CASSEWATSTDTQYF
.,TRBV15,CATSRDTTGNEQYF
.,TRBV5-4,CASSPAVRGQETQYF
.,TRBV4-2,CASSQDIGEWEQYF
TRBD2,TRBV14,CASTPGLGGREQFF
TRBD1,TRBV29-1,CSAGTGAANYGYTF
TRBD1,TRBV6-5,CASSPGQPQETQYF